These 26 T cell receptor beta chains share one sample of origin, sequenced in a study of regulatory T cells in long-lasting Graves disease. As to time point: persistent/refractory GD, antithyroid drugs over 5 years with positive TRAb. Researchers made the TCR library from RNA that was extracted from PBMCs. Sequencing libraries for TCR beta were prepared with iRepertoire HTBI primers and Arm-PCR of CDR3 regions. TCRdb re-analysed the multiplex PCR reads in MiXCR, keeping a single row per CDR3 protein. The sample includes roughly 400,000 distinct CDR3 sequences, around 20% seen only once; the top ten take around 20%. The sequencing here drew on peripheral blood mononuclear cells (PBMCs), taken when the disease was refractory, from a patient treated with antithyroid drugs. The receptors derive from a female donor with Graves disease.

The rearrangement links TRBV11-2 to TRBJ2-7, with a weak D call TRBD1 (6 bases). V gave up 5 bases and J gave up 6 bases, with 11 bases separating them. CDR3 size: 12 residues. CDR1 SGHAT and CDR2 FQNNGV come from the germline V gene. The CDR3 sequence is CASSRDRSEQYF. In nucleotides, the CDR3 is TGTGCCAGCAGCCGTGACAGGTCCGAGCAGTACTTC.

This clonotype was seen more than once but under ten times. This chain links TRBV20-1 with TRBJ2-7; 11 bases line up with TRBD2. The CDR3 is made up of 15 amino acids. Germline trimming cut 0 bases from V and 5 bases from J; bases unmatched to any gene: 6. Germline V gene sequence: CDR1 DFQATT, CDR2 SNEGSKA (reference sequence). The CDR3 here is CSARDLLAGVHEQYF. The CDR3 nucleotides are TGCAGTGCTAGAGACCTACTAGCGGGAGTTCACGAGCAGTACTTC.

This clonotype was counted only a few times. The V gene is TRBV12-3 or TRBV12-4, the J gene TRBJ2-5, with D perhaps TRBD1 (5 bases). There are 15 residues in the CDR3. Trimming shortened V by 4 bases and J by 1 base, and 13 bases separated the two germline ends. For the CDR3, the DNA is TGTGCCAGCAGTTGGGGCAGGGCCGTCCAAGAGACCCAGTACTTC. It translates to CASSWGRAVQETQYF.

This clonotype came up many times. The chain employs TRBV12-3 or TRBV12-4 and TRBJ1-2; TRBD1 is a possible D gene (5 bases). V was clipped by 8 bases and J by 0 bases, with 7 bases between them. The CDR3 runs to 12 residues. The DNA of the CDR3 is TGTGCCAGCGGGGGGACTAACTATGGCTACACCTTC. Protein product: CASGGTNYGYTF.

This rearrangement joins TRBV4-1 to TRBJ2-7; D is possibly TRBD1 or TRBD2 (6 bases each). Germline V gene lookup returns CDR1 MGHRA and CDR2 YSYEKL. The CDR3 is 13 amino acids. Trimming stripped 5 bases from V and 5 bases from J, with 13 bases between. The CDR3 here is CASSTGGGNEQYF. In DNA form, the CDR3 reads TGCGCCAGCAGCACCGGGGGCGGGAACGAGCAGTACTTC.

V gene TRBV24-1 combines with J gene TRBJ2-2; D may be TRBD2 (6 bases). Germline loops: CDR1 KGHDR, CDR2 SFDVKD. The V and J ends lost 4 bases and 4 bases respectively, with 12 bases between them. The CDR3 totals 15 residues. CDR3 DNA: TGTGCCACCAGTGAGGGCGGGACGCTCACCGGGGAGCTGTTTTTT. It encodes CATSEGGTLTGELFF.

This clonotype was seen repeatedly, ten times or more. The rearrangement joins TRBV10-3 to TRBJ1-5; TRBD1 matches at 7 bases. With V trimmed by 4 bases and J by 5 bases, 8 bases remained unmatched. CDR3 length equals 15 residues. The germline CDR1 and CDR2 sequences are ENHRY and SYGVKD. The CDR3 loop reads CAISGNRGYDQPQHF. CDR3 bases: TGTGCCATCAGTGGAAACAGGGGATACGATCAGCCCCAGCATTTT.

CDR3 DNA sequence: TGTGCCAGTAGTATGGACGGATACGAGCAGTACTTC. Encoded protein: CASSMDGYEQYF. This sequence joins TRBV19 and TRBJ2-7; the D is unclear. V was shortened by 3 bases and J by 4 bases, with 7 bases between the two germline ends. There are 12 residues in the CDR3. The V gene's germline CDR1 is LNHDA and CDR2 SQIVND (reference sequence).

This clonotype was detected a few times. The chain carries TRBV29-1 and TRBJ2-7, with 7 nucleotides matching TRBD1. CDR1 and CDR2 (germline): SQVTM, ANQGSEA. Trimming removed 6 bases from V and 0 bases from J; junction bases left unmatched: 2. CDR3 size: 12 residues. CDR3 in amino acids: CSVRDSSYEQYF. The CDR3, as DNA: TGCAGCGTAAGGGACAGCTCCTACGAGCAGTACTTC.

The chain combines TRBV12-3 or TRBV12-4 with TRBJ2-3; D gene unclear. V was shortened by 4 bases and J by 0 bases, with 11 bases between the two germline ends. The CDR3 loop spans 15 amino acids. The CDR3 sequence: CASSSIATSTDTQYF. CDR3 sequence (DNA): TGTGCCAGCAGTTCGATTGCGACTAGCACAGATACGCAGTATTTT.

The sample holds a few counts of this clonotype. In nucleotides, the CDR3 is TGCGCCAGCAGCCAAGATAGGGGGCCTGCTTGGACCCAGTACTTC. Protein sequence: CASSQDRGPAWTQYF. This chain uses TRBV4-3 with TRBJ2-5; 7 bases match TRBD1. This CDR3 region has 15 residues. V gave up 0 bases and J gave up 7 bases; unmatched junction bases: 8. Germline CDR1 and CDR2: LGHNA and YSLEER.

This clonotype was seen ten or more times. The chain carries TRBV2 and TRBJ1-2; D may be TRBD1 (5 bases). Trimming removed 2 bases from V and 5 bases from J, with 12 bases in between. The CDR3 runs 14 residues. Germline V gene sequence: CDR1 SNHLY, CDR2 FYNNEI. This CDR3 reads CASSESSGRYGYTF. The CDR3 bases are TGTGCCAGCAGTGAAAGCTCAGGGCGGTATGGCTACACCTTC.

V is TRBV19 and J is TRBJ1-5; D is undetermined. This CDR3 has 16 residues. The V end lost 5 bases, the J end lost 5 bases, and 19 bases lay between the germline ends. Germline loops: CDR1 LNHDA, CDR2 SQIVND (reference sequence). This CDR3 reads CASSPQAGRRDQPQHF. In DNA, the CDR3 is TGTGCCAGTAGTCCTCAGGCAGGTAGGAGGGATCAGCCCCAGCATTTT.

This clonotype was counted only a few times. The chain has TRBV29-1 and TRBJ2-7; the D gene is possibly TRBD2 (5 bases). The V end was cut by 0 bases, the J end by 5 bases, with 11 bases between. The CDR3 runs 13 residues. In germline, CDR1 is SQVTM, CDR2 ANQGSEA. The CDR3 region is CSVEDDLGDEQYF. The CDR3 nucleotides read TGCAGCGTTGAAGATGACCTCGGGGACGAGCAGTACTTC.

This clonotype was found many times. This chain joins TRBV20-1 and TRBJ2-3; unclear D gene. The germline V gene encodes CDR1 DFQATT and CDR2 SNEGSKA (reference sequence). This CDR3 has 14 amino acids. V shed 0 bases and J shed 2 bases, with 9 bases lying between them. The DNA for the CDR3 is TGCAGTGCTAGAGATCAAGGGAACACAGATACGCAGTATTTT. It yields the protein CSARDQGNTDTQYF.

The gene calls are TRBV27 and TRBJ2-1; 10 bases align to TRBD1. The germline gives CDR1 MNHEY, CDR2 SMNVEV (reference sequence). CDR3 length: 16 residues. V lost 2 bases, J lost 2 bases, and 3 bases stayed unmatched. This CDR3 is CASSLGQGVTYNEQFF. In nucleotides, the CDR3 is TGTGCCAGCAGTTTAGGACAGGGGGTAACCTACAATGAGCAGTTCTTC.

This clonotype was seen a handful of times. The chain uses TRBV13 and TRBJ2-2, with D perhaps TRBD1 (6 bases). There are 17 residues in the CDR3. The V end lost 0 bases, the J end lost 0 bases, and 11 bases lay between the germline ends. The germline gives CDR1 PRHDT, CDR2 FYEKMQ (reference sequence). The CDR3 is CASSLGHRTANTGELFF. The CDR3, as DNA: TGTGCCAGCAGCTTAGGCCACCGGACAGCGAACACCGGGGAGCTGTTTTTT.

The V gene is TRBV29-1, the J gene TRBJ2-3; the D gene is possibly TRBD2 (6 bases). V was trimmed by 0 bases and J by 3 bases, leaving 13 bases between them. The germline V gene has CDR1 SQVTM and CDR2 ANQGSEA. The CDR3 is 15 residues long. The CDR3 bases are TGCAGCGTTGAAGACCCAGGGACTTTTACAGATACGCAGTATTTT. Residues: CSVEDPGTFTDTQYF.

This clonotype occurred many times. The chain combines TRBV6-5 with TRBJ2-5; 11 positions match TRBD2. This CDR3 has 15 amino acids. V dropped 4 bases and J dropped 5; count of bases not matched to a gene: 6. Germline lookup yields CDR1 MNHEY and CDR2 SVGAGI. The CDR3 DNA follows: TGTGCCAGCAGTTTGACTAGCGGGATTTATGAGACCCAGTACTTC. Translation gives CASSLTSGIYETQYF.

The chain couples TRBV27 to TRBJ1-1; maybe TRBD1 (6 bases). This CDR3 spans 13 amino acids. CDR1 and CDR2 from the germline V gene are MNHEY and SMNVEV (reference sequence). Trimming left V 8 bases short and J 4 bases short, with 14 bases between. CDR3 sequence reads: CASLAGEGTEAFF. Written as DNA, the CDR3 is TGTGCCAGCCTGGCAGGGGAGGGCACTGAAGCTTTCTTT.

In nucleotides, the CDR3 is TGTGCCAGCAGCCATCCCTTGTTGGCCGGGGAGCTGTTTTTT. This sequence encodes CASSHPLLAGELFF. The V call is TRBV3-1, the J call TRBJ2-2; unclear D gene. Trimming shortened V by 3 bases and J by 6 bases, and 11 bases separated the two germline ends. The CDR3 spans 14 residues. The germline V gene encodes CDR1 LGHDT and CDR2 YNNKEL (reference sequence).

This clonotype was seen at least ten times. J is TRBJ2-5 and V is TRBV24-1; the D gene is possibly TRBD2 (5 bases). Trimming removed 4 bases at V and 5 bases at J, with 13 bases between. Germline CDR1 is KGHDR and CDR2 is SFDVKD. The CDR3 runs to 14 residues. CDR3 sequence reads: CATSETRRGETQYF. CDR3 nucleotides: TGTGCCACCAGTGAGACACGCCGAGGGGAGACCCAGTACTTC.

This clonotype has just a few counts. This chain connects TRBV18 to TRBJ1-5, with TRBD1 matching 9 bases. Losses at the gene ends were 3 bases for V and 8 bases for J; bases not matched to a gene: 2. Germline V CDR1 and CDR2: KGHSH, LQKENI. There are 13 residues in the CDR3. As DNA, the CDR3 is TGTGCCAGCTCACCCGACAGGGGGGAGCCCCAGCATTTT. Protein: CASSPDRGEPQHF.

This sequence joins TRBV7-9 and TRBJ2-1; TRBD2 might be the D (6 bases). This CDR3 is 14 amino acids long. Between the trimmed V and J ends, which lost 4 bases and 7 bases, there was a span of 14 bases. CDR1 and CDR2 (germline): SEHNR, FQNEAQ (reference sequence). The CDR3 sequence is CASSSGGGPNEQFF. The CDR3 DNA follows: TGTGCCAGCAGCTCCGGAGGAGGGCCAAATGAGCAGTTCTTC.

This clonotype was counted many times. V usage is TRBV5-1 and J usage is TRBJ1-1; the D gene is possibly TRBD1 (5 bases). The CDR3 has 15 amino acids. Germline V gene lookup returns CDR1 SGHRS and CDR2 YFSETQ. V was pared by 1 base and J by 0 bases, with 10 bases between. CDR3 in DNA: TGCGCCAGCAGCTTGATTAGGGACGTGAACACTGAAGCTTTCTTT. Its protein product is CASSLIRDVNTEAFF. Together with reference TRBV5-1 and TRBJ1-1, the CDR3 gives the full variable domain: KAGVTQTPRYLIKTRGQQVTLSCSPISGHRSVSWYQQTPGQGLQFLFEYFSETQRNKGNFPGRFSGRQFSNSRSEMNVSTLELGDSALYLCASSLIRDVNTEAFFGQGTRLTVV.

This clonotype was seen a few times. The V gene is TRBV27, the J gene TRBJ1-6, with a weak D call TRBD1 (5 bases). V was shortened by 5 bases and J by 10 bases, with 27 bases between the two germline ends. Germline V lookup: CDR1 MNHEY, CDR2 SMNVEV (reference sequence). CDR3 length equals 18 residues. The CDR3 here is CASSPLGTGGVGGSPLHF. The CDR3 bases are TGTGCCAGCAGTCCTCTAGGGACGGGGGGAGTTGGTGGATCACCCCTCCACTTT.